These T cell receptor beta chains were read from a single sample in a study of response to subunit inactivated influenza vaccine. Each CDR3 protein is one row after TCRdb ran MiXCR on the RT-PCR reads. The sample lists roughly 650,000 distinct CDR3 sequences, less than 20% occurring once. Sequenced material: PBMCs from blood, taken about 13 days after vaccination. These receptors were collected from a man in his forties or fifties who received an inactivated influenza vaccine. Both conserved end residues are part of each CDR3.

CASSLTGSMADTQYF	TRBV18	TRBJ2-3
CASSYSTLAYEQYF	TRBV6-5	TRBJ2-7
CASSLGRAAQPQHF	TRBV7-2	TRBJ1-5
CASSLLAGVTYEQYF	TRBV7-2	TRBJ2-7
CASSSLRRTTDTQYF	TRBV12-3/TRBV12-4	TRBJ2-3
CASSQEATDYGYTF	TRBV4-3	TRBJ1-2
CASSLESGWGPRTYEQYF	TRBV28	TRBJ2-7
CASSVGVEGAEQFF	TRBV6-1	TRBJ2-1
CASTPLTGAKTEAFF	TRBV12-3/TRBV12-4	TRBJ1-1
CASSKAEEFTDTQYF	TRBV12-3/TRBV12-4	TRBJ2-3
CASSVRLDHDEQYF	TRBV7-6	TRBJ2-7
CASSFTQNTEAFF	TRBV12-3/TRBV12-4	TRBJ1-1
CASSLSQGVTEAFF	TRBV28	TRBJ1-1
CATSGRYGYTF	TRBV10-3	TRBJ1-2
CAWSGNNEQYF	TRBV30	TRBJ2-7
CSVSSGITDTQYF	TRBV20-1	TRBJ2-3
CASSEGPRPSYEQYF	TRBV6-1	TRBJ2-7
CASSWGGEKLFF	TRBV7-9	TRBJ1-4
CATSRDPRGTGELFF	TRBV15	TRBJ2-2
CSARDGSIASRWGPTTYEQYF	TRBV20-1	TRBJ2-7
CASSPPSGTYEQYF	TRBV18	TRBJ2-7
CAWSVGPGQGYEQYF	TRBV30	TRBJ2-7
CASSITGGVSYEQYF	TRBV21-1	TRBJ2-7
CASSLATLAGSSYNEQFF	TRBV7-8	TRBJ2-1
CASSLDYLSYEQYF	TRBV7-2	TRBJ2-7
CAWSRLAFSTDTQYF	TRBV30	TRBJ2-3
CASSAATTDRGRTEAFF	TRBV6-1	TRBJ1-1